The 30 T cell receptor beta chains below all came from one sample that was sequenced in a study of T-cell memory formation after mild COVID-19. TCRdb fed the 5' RACE reads into MiXCR, producing one record per CDR3 protein. The repertoire holds approximately 240,000 distinct CDR3 sequences, with about 16% as singletons. Sequencing was done on a sample of PBMCs or a T cell subset sorted from them (not recorded which). The receptors were sampled from a man younger than 35 who had mild COVID-19 (a few samples of this study predate the infection). Cell type and time point are not known.

This clonotype appeared a few times. The CDR3 DNA reads as TGTGCCATCCCACAGGGAAACTATAATTCACCCCTCCACTTT. It translates to CAIPQGNYNSPLHF. V is TRBV7-2 and J is TRBJ1-6; weak D call: TRBD1 (6 bases). This CDR3 has 14 amino acids. V dropped 10 bases and J dropped 3 bases, with 13 bases sitting between them. Germline assignment: CDR1 SGHTA and CDR2 FQGNSA.

The table lists this clonotype with a few counts. The V and J genes are TRBV24-1 and TRBJ2-2, with D hard to call. Trimming cost V 7 bases and J 1 base, with 6 bases left between them. There are 13 residues in the CDR3. CDR1 and CDR2 (germline): KGHDR, SFDVKD. The CDR3 sequence: CATSPQNTGELFF. As DNA, the CDR3 is TGTGCCACCAGCCCTCAGAACACCGGGGAGCTGTTTTTT.

The rearrangement joins TRBV5-4 to TRBJ2-6; no definite D call. Germline CDR1 SGHNT, CDR2 YYREEE (reference sequence). The length of the CDR3 is 18 residues. V dropped 3 bases and J dropped 0 bases, with 16 bases sitting between them. The CDR3 nucleotides read TGTGCCAGCAGCTCCCCCGCCGGTACTAACTCTGGGGCCAACGTCCTGACTTTC. Amino acid sequence: CASSSPAGTNSGANVLTF.

This clonotype has more than one count but fewer than ten. The V gene is TRBV7-9, the J gene TRBJ1-5; TRBD1 agrees at 7 bases. V trimming: 5 bases; J trimming: 2 bases; junction bases outside the gene matches: 9. This CDR3 has 16 residues. Germline CDR1 reads SEHNR; CDR2 reads FQNEAQ (reference sequence). In DNA, the CDR3 is TGTGCCAGCAGCCCAGGGGGGACCGATGGCAATCAGCCCCAGCATTTT. It is translated as CASSPGGTDGNQPQHF.

This chain uses TRBV5-4 with TRBJ2-1, with 10 bases lining up with TRBD2. This CDR3 contains 16 residues. CDR1 is SGHNT and CDR2 is YYREEE in the germline V gene (reference sequence). V lost 4 bases to trimming and J lost 7 bases; unmatched junction nucleotides: 11. CDR3 in amino acids: CASSQDLAGAKNEQFF. In DNA, the CDR3 is TGTGCCAGCAGCCAGGACCTAGCGGGGGCCAAGAATGAGCAGTTCTTC.

This clonotype has ten or more counts. J is TRBJ2-2 and V is TRBV20-1, with TRBD2 matching over 8 bases. The CDR3 is 14 amino acids. Germline CDR1 is DFQATT and CDR2 is SNEGSKA (reference sequence). The trim removed 7 bases at V and 4 bases at J, leaving 8 bases unmatched. In DNA, the CDR3 is TGCAGTGTAACCGGGACTAGGTCCACCGGGGAGCTGTTTTTT. Its translation is CSVTGTRSTGELFF.

The chain uses TRBV29-1 and TRBJ2-3, with 8 bases fitting TRBD2. This CDR3 spans 13 amino acids. Germline CDR1 is SQVTM and CDR2 is ANQGSEA. CDR3 loop: CIAGTRHTDTQYF. The DNA for the CDR3 is TGCATCGCCGGGACTAGGCACACAGATACGCAGTATTTT.

This clonotype showed up just a few times. CDR3 DNA sequence: TGTGCCAGCAGCCAAGACACAACCCATGGCTACACCTTC. It yields the protein CASSQDTTHGYTF. V is TRBV3-1 and J is TRBJ1-2; no reliable D call. The germline gives CDR1 LGHDT, CDR2 YNNKEL (reference sequence). There are 13 residues in the CDR3. V was trimmed by 0 bases and J by 6 bases, leaving 8 bases between them.

This clonotype was observed a handful of times. The chain has TRBV20-1 and TRBJ2-3, with D possibly matching TRBD2 (5 bases). Per the germline V gene, CDR1 is DFQATT and CDR2 is SNEGSKA (reference sequence). Trimming pared 2 bases from V and 7 bases from J, leaving 13 bases between. CDR3 length equals 13 residues. CDR3 amino acids: CSARYGSGNTQYF. The CDR3 region has the DNA TGCAGTGCTAGATACGGGTCCGGGAATACGCAGTATTTT.

This sequence joins TRBV18 and TRBJ1-1; no definite D call. With 3 bases removed from V and 4 bases from J, the gap between germline ends came to 15 bases. The CDR3 has 15 amino acids. CDR1 and CDR2 (germline): KGHSH, LQKENI. The CDR3 coding sequence is TGTGCCAGCTCACCGGGTTGGGGTTCGAGCACTGAAGCTTTCTTT. Protein sequence: CASSPGWGSSTEAFF.

This clonotype was seen at least ten times. The CDR3 sequence: CSARDPKTGGGYEQYF. CDR3 bases: TGCAGTGCTAGAGATCCCAAGACAGGGGGCGGATACGAGCAGTACTTC. The chain couples TRBV20-1 to TRBJ2-7; 10 bases match TRBD1. The length of the CDR3 is 16 residues. Germline V gene sequence: CDR1 DFQATT, CDR2 SNEGSKA (reference sequence). Trimming at V came to 0 bases and at J to 4 bases, leaving 9 bases not matched to a gene.

There are a few counts of this clonotype. The J gene is TRBJ2-7, the V gene TRBV18; the D is unclear. V was cut by 5 bases and J by 0 bases, with 5 bases left in between. The CDR3 has 12 residues. Germline V lookup: CDR1 KGHSH, CDR2 LQKENI. CDR3 DNA sequence: TGTGCCAGCTCAGCAGACTCCTACGAGCAGTACTTC. It codes for CASSADSYEQYF.

The chain links TRBV30 to TRBJ1-1; weak D call: TRBD1 (6 bases). This CDR3 is 12 amino acids long. Between the trimmed V and J ends, which lost 2 bases and 4 bases, there was a span of 8 bases. Germline V gene sequence: CDR1 GTSNPN, CDR2 SVGIG (reference sequence). The CDR3 DNA is TGTGCCTGGAGTCGAGGGGGCACTGAAGCTTTCTTT. This codes for CAWSRGGTEAFF.

This clonotype was seen many times. The chain employs TRBV7-3 and TRBJ2-1; D is tentatively TRBD1 or TRBD2 (6 bases each). Germline assignment: CDR1 SGHTA and CDR2 FQGTGA. Trimming removed 6 bases at V and 5 bases at J, with 14 bases between. The CDR3 spans 14 residues. This chain's CDR3 is CASRKGGLNNEQFF. The CDR3 DNA reads TGTGCCAGCAGAAAGGGGGGACTTAACAATGAGCAGTTCTTC.

There are many counts of this clonotype. This sequence joins TRBV18 and TRBJ1-2; D is perhaps TRBD1 (6 bases). Germline CDR1 KGHSH, CDR2 LQKENI. V was pared by 6 bases and J by 6 bases, with 14 bases between. The CDR3 has 13 residues. CDR3 coding DNA: TGTGCCAGCTCCCCAAGGCCAGGGGATGGCTACACCTTC. It yields the protein CASSPRPGDGYTF. Supplemented by reference TRBV18 and TRBJ1-2, the full variable domain reads NAGVMQNPRHLVRRRGQEARLRCSPMKGHSHVYWYRQLPEEGLKFMVYLQKENIIDESGMPKERFSAEFPKEGPSILRIQQVVRGDSAAYFCASSPRPGDGYTFGSGTRLTVV.

This clonotype was counted between two and nine times. This rearrangement joins TRBV7-6 to TRBJ1-2; D is unresolved. The CDR3 is made up of 15 amino acids. V was trimmed by 0 bases and J by 7 bases, leaving 15 bases between them. The germline V gene has CDR1 SGHVS and CDR2 FNYEAQ. The CDR3 spells CASSLASRPRSGYTF. The DNA for the CDR3 is TGTGCCAGCAGCTTAGCGTCCCGCCCCCGGAGTGGCTACACCTTC.

This clonotype has only a few counts. The chain combines TRBV2 with TRBJ1-5; perhaps TRBD1 as D (6 bases). V lost 4 bases and J 6 bases, leaving 16 bases between the germline ends. The CDR3 runs to 15 residues. In germline, CDR1 is SNHLY, CDR2 FYNNEI. For the CDR3, the DNA is TGTGCCAGCAGTGTCGGCAGGGGCGAGGGTCAGCCCCAGCATTTT. This gives the protein CASSVGRGEGQPQHF.

This clonotype was recorded many times. J is TRBJ1-1 and V is TRBV7-9; 9 bases align to TRBD1. V shed 5 bases and J 4 bases; nucleotides not matched to a gene: 8. This CDR3 is built from 15 residues. Germline CDR1 SEHNR, CDR2 FQNEAQ (reference sequence). CDR3 DNA sequence: TGTGCCAGCAGCGATAACAGGGGGCTGAGCACTGAAGCTTTCTTT. Residues: CASSDNRGLSTEAFF.

This clonotype was observed a few times. This chain uses TRBV4-3 with TRBJ2-2; D is unclear. This CDR3 contains 16 residues. V was cut by 1 base and J by 5 bases, with 14 bases left in between. Germline lookup yields CDR1 LGHNA and CDR2 YSLEER. The CDR3: CASSQASAPATGELFF. For the CDR3, the DNA is TGCGCCAGCAGCCAAGCTTCCGCACCAGCTACCGGGGAGCTGTTTTTT.

In its sample, this clonotype was seen a few times. The chain employs TRBV5-4 and TRBJ2-3; 9 bases are a match to TRBD1. The V and J ends lost 0 bases and 7 bases, in that order; junction bases with no gene match: 6. This CDR3 is 15 amino acids long. CDR1 is SGHNT and CDR2 is YYREEE in the germline V gene (reference sequence). For the CDR3, the DNA is TGTGCCAGCAGCTTGGCCGGGACAGGGTCAAATACGCAGTATTTT. Translation gives CASSLAGTGSNTQYF.

This clonotype has at least ten counts. This rearrangement joins TRBV5-1 to TRBJ1-4; D call uncertain. Germline V lookup: CDR1 SGHRS, CDR2 YFSETQ. Trimming stripped 0 bases from V and 5 bases from J, with 2 bases between. The CDR3 loop spans 12 amino acids. Here the CDR3 reads CASSLENEKLFF. CDR3 nucleotides: TGCGCCAGCAGCTTGGAGAATGAAAAACTGTTTTTT.

The chain combines TRBV27 with TRBJ1-2; no firm D call. The CDR3 covers 15 residues. Looked up from germline, CDR1 is MNHEY and CDR2 is SMNVEV (reference sequence). Deletions cut 0 bases from V and 1 base from J, with 9 bases between. The DNA of the CDR3 is TGTGCCAGCAGTTTATCATGGCGGAATAACTATGGCTACACCTTC. Protein sequence: CASSLSWRNNYGYTF.

The J gene is TRBJ1-1, the V gene TRBV12-3 or TRBV12-4; 7 bases agree with TRBD1. The ends lost 5 bases at V and 10 bases at J; junction bases unmatched: 7. This CDR3 is 12 amino acids long. CDR3 nucleotides: TGTGCCAGCAGTCTCGACAGGGTACGAGCTTTCTTT. Its protein is CASSLDRVRAFF.

This clonotype was counted only a few times. The rearrangement links TRBV10-3 to TRBJ1-1; D gene ambiguous. V lost 4 bases to trimming and J lost 1 base, with 7 bases between them. The germline gives CDR1 ENHRY, CDR2 SYGVKD. CDR3 length: 13 amino acids. This CDR3 reads CAISATENTEAFF. The CDR3 region has the DNA TGTGCCATCAGTGCCACTGAGAACACTGAAGCTTTCTTT.

This clonotype was detected only once. The V gene is TRBV3-1, the J gene TRBJ2-1; 8 bases line up with TRBD1. The junction had 6 bases not matched to a gene; V was cut back by 0 bases and J by 2 bases. This CDR3 has 17 residues. CDR1 is LGHDT, CDR2 YNNKEL, per germline (reference sequence). The CDR3 loop reads CASSQDTTDRAYNEQFF. DNA of the CDR3: TGTGCCAGCAGCCAAGATACTACGGACAGGGCCTACAATGAGCAGTTCTTC.

Note on this clonotype: Germline is not matched at one junction end, which may reflect a read error. The chain links TRBV5-1 to TRBJ2-2; D may match TRBD1 or TRBD2 (5 bases each). There are 14 residues in the CDR3. CDR1 is SGHRS, CDR2 YFSETQ, per germline. The CDR3 region is CASSPSGGVGDLFF. CDR3 bases: TGCGCCAGCAGCCCTTCTGGCGGAGTCGGGGACCTGTTTTTT. The whole variable domain, filled in from reference TRBV5-1 and TRBJ2-2, reads KAGVTQTPRYLIKTRGQQVTLSCSPISGHRSVSWYQQTPGQGLQFLFEYFSETQRNKGNFPGRFSGRQFSNSRSEMNVSTLELGDSALYLCASSPSGGVGDLFFGEGSRLTVL.

This clonotype was observed a handful of times. The rearrangement joins TRBV20-1 to TRBJ2-5; TRBD2 matches at 10 bases. The CDR3 length is 14 residues. Trimming removed 6 bases from V and 2 bases from J; junction bases left unmatched: 6. The V gene's germline CDR1 is DFQATT and CDR2 SNEGSKA (reference sequence). The CDR3 protein is CSALLAGAQETQYF. The CDR3 DNA follows: TGCAGTGCCCTGCTAGCGGGGGCACAAGAGACCCAGTACTTC.

This clonotype has more than one count but fewer than ten. This chain links TRBV21-1 with TRBJ2-1. TRBV21-1 is a pseudogene segment. CDR3 length: 13 amino acids. For the CDR3, the DNA is TGTGCCAGCAGCAAAGTAGTGTTCAATGAGCAGTTCTTC. Encoded protein: CASSKVVFNEQFF.

The genes are TRBV20-1 and TRBJ1-4; D is unclear. With 6 bases removed from V and 7 bases from J, the gap between germline ends came to 15 bases. The CDR3 totals 13 residues. Germline loops: CDR1 DFQATT, CDR2 SNEGSKA (reference sequence). CDR3 sequence (DNA): TGCAGTGCCGACGGCATAGAAGGTGAAAAACTGTTTTTT. This gives the protein CSADGIEGEKLFF.

Ten or more counts support this clonotype. V and J are TRBV2 and TRBJ2-2; tentative D call: TRBD2 (5 bases). The CDR3 sequence is 13 residues long. From germline, CDR1 is SNHLY and CDR2 FYNNEI. The V and J ends lost 5 bases and 1 base respectively, with 5 bases between them. The CDR3 loop is CASSRENTGELFF. DNA of the CDR3: TGTGCCAGCAGTCGGGAGAACACCGGGGAGCTGTTTTTT.